The clone carrying this T cell receptor (beta chain) was counted a few times. These data are taken from a study of blood T cell repertoires in COVID-19. For the study at large: Samples representing acute and convalescent COVID-19 were sourced from the United States, Italy and Spain. From T cells, B-cell-depleted T cells, or PBMCs came the material, which was cDNA or gDNA.

Per the original methods: Reference gene primers were amplified, and this amplification served to estimate nucleated cell counts. Clones were read by immunoSEQ multiplex PCR, and TCRdb kept only the in-frame ones, dropping some. The D gene and trimming were derived from the DNA, and the V and J assignments and clone size from that table. The profile covers 380,000 or so clones, with 89% appearing a single time and 0.95% to 1.5% taken by the ten largest. The CDR3 contains 12 residues. Trimming shortened V by 0 bases and J by 4 bases, and 4 bases separated the two germline ends. The germline V gene has CDR1 WNHNN and CDR2 SYGVQD (reference sequence).

The sequenced sample was peripheral blood. This chain joins TRBV10-1 and TRBJ2-7; D is unresolved. This receptor was taken from a man between 40 and 49 years old with acute or convalescent COVID-19. The CDR3 DNA is TGCGCCAGCAGTGAGTCGAGATACGAGCAGTACTTC. Protein product: CASSESRYEQYF.